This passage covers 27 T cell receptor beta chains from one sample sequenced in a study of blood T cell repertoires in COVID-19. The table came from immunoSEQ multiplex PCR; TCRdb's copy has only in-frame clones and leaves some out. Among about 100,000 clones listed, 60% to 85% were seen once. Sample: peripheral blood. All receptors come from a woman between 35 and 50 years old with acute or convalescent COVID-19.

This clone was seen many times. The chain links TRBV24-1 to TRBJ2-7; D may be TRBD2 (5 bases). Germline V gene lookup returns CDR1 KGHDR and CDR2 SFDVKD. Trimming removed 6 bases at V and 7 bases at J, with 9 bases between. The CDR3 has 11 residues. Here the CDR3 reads CATSPWREQYF. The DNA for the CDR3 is TGTGCCACCAGTCCCTGGAGGGAGCAGTACTTC.

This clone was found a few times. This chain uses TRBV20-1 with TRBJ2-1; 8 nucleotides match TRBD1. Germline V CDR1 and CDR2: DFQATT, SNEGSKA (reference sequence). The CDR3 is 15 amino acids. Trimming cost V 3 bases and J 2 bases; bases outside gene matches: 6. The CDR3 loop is CSASPGGGPYNEQFF. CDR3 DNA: TGCAGTGCTAGTCCAGGGGGCGGCCCCTACAATGAGCAGTTCTTC.

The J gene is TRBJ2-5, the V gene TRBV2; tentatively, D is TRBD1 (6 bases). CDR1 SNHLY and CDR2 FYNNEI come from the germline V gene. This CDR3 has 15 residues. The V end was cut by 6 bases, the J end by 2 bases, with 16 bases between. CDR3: CASRRQGLGQETQYF. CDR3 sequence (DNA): TGTGCCAGCAGGCGCCAGGGGCTTGGGCAAGAGACCCAGTACTTC.

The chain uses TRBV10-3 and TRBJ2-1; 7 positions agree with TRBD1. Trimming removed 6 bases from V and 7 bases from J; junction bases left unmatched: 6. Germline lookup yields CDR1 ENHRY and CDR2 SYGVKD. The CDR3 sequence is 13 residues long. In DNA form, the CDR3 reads TGTGCCATCAGCAATGACAGGGAGAATGAGCAGTTCTTC. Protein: CAISNDRENEQFF.

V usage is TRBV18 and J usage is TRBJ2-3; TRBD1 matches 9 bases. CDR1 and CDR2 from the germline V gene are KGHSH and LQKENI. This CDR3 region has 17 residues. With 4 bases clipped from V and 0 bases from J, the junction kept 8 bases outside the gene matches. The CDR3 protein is CASSLLDRGASTDTQYF. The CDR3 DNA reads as TGTGCCAGCTCACTACTAGACAGGGGGGCTAGCACAGATACGCAGTATTTT.

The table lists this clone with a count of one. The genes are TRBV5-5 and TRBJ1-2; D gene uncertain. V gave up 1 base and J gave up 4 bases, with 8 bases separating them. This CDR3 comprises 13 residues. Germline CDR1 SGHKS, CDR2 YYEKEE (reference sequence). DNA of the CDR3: TGTGCCAGCAGCTTGACCGGGAGCTATGGCTACACCTTC. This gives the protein CASSLTGSYGYTF.

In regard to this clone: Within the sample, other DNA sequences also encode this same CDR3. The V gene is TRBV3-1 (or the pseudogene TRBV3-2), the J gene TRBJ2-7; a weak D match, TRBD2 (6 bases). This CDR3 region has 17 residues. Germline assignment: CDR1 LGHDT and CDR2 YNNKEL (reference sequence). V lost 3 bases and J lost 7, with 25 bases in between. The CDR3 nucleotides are TGTGCCAGCAGCCAGGATCATGGGGGGAAAAAGGCGAGAGAGCAGTACTTC. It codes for CASSQDHGGKKAREQYF.

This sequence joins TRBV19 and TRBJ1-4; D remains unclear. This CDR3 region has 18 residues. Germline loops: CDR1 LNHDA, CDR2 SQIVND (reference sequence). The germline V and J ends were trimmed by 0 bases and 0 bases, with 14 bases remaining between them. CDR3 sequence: CASSIDRTEQTTNEKLFF. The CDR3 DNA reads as TGTGCCAGTAGTATAGATCGAACAGAACAAACAACTAATGAAAAACTGTTTTTT.

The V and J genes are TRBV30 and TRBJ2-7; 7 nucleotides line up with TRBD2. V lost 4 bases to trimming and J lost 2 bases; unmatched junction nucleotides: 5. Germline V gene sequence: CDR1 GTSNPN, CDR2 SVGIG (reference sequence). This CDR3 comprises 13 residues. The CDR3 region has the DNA TGTGCCTGGAAGGGCGGGGGTGCCTACGAGCAGTACTTC. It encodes CAWKGGGAYEQYF.

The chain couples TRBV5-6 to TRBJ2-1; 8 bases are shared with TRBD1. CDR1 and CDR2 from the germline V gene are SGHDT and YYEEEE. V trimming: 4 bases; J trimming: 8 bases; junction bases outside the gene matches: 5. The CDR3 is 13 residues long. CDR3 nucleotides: TGTGCCAGCAGCCAGGACAGGGCCTATGAGCAGTTCTTC. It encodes CASSQDRAYEQFF.

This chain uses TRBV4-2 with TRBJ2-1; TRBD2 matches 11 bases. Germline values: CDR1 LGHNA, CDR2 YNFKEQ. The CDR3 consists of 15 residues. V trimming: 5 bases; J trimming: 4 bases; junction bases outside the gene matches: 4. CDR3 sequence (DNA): TGTGCCAGCAGCACACTAGCGGGGGATTACAATGAGCAGTTCTTC. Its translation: CASSTLAGDYNEQFF.

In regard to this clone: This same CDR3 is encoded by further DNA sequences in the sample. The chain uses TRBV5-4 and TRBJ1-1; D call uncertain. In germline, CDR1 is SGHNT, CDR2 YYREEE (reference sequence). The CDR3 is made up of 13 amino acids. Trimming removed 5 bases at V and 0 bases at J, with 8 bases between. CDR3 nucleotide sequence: TGTGCCAGCAGTCTGAGTTTGAACACTGAAGCTTTCTTT. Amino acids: CASSLSLNTEAFF.

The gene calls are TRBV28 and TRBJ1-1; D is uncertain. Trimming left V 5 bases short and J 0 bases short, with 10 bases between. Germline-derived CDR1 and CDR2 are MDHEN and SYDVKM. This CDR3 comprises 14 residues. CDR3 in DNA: TGTGCCAGCAGTGAGTCTGAGCTGAACACTGAAGCTTTCTTT. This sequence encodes CASSESELNTEAFF.

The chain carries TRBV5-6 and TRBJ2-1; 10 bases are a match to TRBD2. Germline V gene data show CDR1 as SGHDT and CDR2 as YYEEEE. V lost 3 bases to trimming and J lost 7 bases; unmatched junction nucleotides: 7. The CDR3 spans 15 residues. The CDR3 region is CASSSLAGAGNEQFF. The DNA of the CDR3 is TGTGCCAGCAGCTCTCTAGCGGGGGCAGGGAATGAGCAGTTCTTC.

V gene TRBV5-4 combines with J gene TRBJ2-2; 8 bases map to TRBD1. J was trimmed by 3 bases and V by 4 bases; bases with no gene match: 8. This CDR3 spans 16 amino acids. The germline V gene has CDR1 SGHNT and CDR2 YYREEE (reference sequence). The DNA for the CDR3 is TGTGCCAGCAGCCGGACAGGGAGTGTGGACACCGGGGAGCTGTTTTTT. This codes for CASSRTGSVDTGELFF.

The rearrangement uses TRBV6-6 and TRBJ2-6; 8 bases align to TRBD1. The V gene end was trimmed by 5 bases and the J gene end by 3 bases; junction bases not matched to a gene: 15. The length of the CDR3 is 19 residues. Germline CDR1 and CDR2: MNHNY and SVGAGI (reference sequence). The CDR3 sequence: CASSPAPGQDRVGANVLTF. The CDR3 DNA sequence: TGTGCCAGCAGTCCAGCCCCGGGACAGGATAGGGTTGGGGCCAACGTCCTGACTTTC.

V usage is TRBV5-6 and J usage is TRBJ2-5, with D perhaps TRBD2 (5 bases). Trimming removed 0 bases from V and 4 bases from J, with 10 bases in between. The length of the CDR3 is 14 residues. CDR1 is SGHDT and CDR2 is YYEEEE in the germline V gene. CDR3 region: CASSLARGRETQYF. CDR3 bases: TGTGCCAGCAGCTTGGCACGAGGGAGAGAGACCCAGTACTTC.

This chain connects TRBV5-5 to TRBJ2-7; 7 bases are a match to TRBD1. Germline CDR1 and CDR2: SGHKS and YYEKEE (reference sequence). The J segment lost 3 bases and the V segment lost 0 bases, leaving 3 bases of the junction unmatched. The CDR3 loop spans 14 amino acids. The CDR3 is CASSLAQGNYEQYF. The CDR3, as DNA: TGTGCCAGCAGCTTGGCACAGGGGAACTACGAGCAGTACTTC.

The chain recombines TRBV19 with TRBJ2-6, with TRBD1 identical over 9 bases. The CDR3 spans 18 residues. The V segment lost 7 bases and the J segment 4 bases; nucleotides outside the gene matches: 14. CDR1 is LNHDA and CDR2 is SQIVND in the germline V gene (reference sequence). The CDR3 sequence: CASTSIGTGRSGANVLTF. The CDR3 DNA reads TGTGCCAGTACATCAATCGGGACAGGGAGATCGGGGGCCAACGTCCTGACTTTC.

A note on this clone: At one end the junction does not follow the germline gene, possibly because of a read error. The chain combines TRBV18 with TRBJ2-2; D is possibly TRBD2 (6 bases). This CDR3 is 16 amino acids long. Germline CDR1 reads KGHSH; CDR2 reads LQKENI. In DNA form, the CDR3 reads TGTGCCAGCTCACCCGCGGGGAGAGGGAACGCCGGGGAGCTGTTTTTT. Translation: CASSPAGRGNAGELFF.

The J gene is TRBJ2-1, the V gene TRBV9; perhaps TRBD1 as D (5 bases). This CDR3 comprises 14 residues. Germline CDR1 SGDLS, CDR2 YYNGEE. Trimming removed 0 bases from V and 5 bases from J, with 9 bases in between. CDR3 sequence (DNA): TGTGCCAGCAGCGTAGAGACAGTGAACAATGAGCAGTTCTTC. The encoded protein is CASSVETVNNEQFF.

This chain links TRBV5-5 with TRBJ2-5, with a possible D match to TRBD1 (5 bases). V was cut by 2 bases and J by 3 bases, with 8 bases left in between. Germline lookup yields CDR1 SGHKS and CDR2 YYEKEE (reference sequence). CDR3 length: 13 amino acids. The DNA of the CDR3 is TGTGCCAGCAGCTTACAAGGGGAAGAGACCCAGTACTTC. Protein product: CASSLQGEETQYF. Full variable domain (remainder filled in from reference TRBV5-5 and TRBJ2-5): DAGVTQSPTHLIKTRGQQVTLRCSPISGHKSVSWYQQVLGQGPQFIFQYYEKEERGRGNFPDRFSARQFPNYSSELNVNALLLGDSALYLCASSLQGEETQYFGPGTRLLVL.

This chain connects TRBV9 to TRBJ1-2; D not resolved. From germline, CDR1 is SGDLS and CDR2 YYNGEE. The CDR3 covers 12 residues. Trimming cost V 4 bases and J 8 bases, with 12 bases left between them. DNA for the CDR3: TGTGCCAGCAGCCCGGCCTCGGGGGGCTACACCTTC. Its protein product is CASSPASGGYTF.

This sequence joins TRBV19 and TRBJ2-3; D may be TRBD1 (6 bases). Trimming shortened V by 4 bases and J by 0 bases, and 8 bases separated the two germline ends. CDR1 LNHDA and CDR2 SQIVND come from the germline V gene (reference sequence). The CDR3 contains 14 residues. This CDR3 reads CASSRTGSTDTQYF. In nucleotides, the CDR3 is TGTGCCAGTAGTAGAACAGGGAGCACAGATACGCAGTATTTT.

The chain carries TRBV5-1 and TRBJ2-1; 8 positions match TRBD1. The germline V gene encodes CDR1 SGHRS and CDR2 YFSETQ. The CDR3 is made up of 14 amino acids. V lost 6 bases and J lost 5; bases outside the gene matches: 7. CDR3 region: CASTPGTGNNEQFF. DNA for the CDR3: TGCGCCAGCACACCCGGGACAGGAAACAATGAGCAGTTCTTC. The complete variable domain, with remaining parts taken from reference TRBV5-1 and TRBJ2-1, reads KAGVTQTPRYLIKTRGQQVTLSCSPISGHRSVSWYQQTPGQGLQFLFEYFSETQRNKGNFPGRFSGRQFSNSRSEMNVSTLELGDSALYLCASTPGTGNNEQFFGPGTRLTVL.

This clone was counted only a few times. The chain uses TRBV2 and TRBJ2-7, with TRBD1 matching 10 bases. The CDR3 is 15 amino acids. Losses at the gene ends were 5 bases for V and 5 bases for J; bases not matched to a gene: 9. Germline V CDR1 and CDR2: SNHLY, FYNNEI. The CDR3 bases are TGTGCCAGCAGTTGGGACAGGGGACAAACGAACGAGCAGTACTTC. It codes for CASSWDRGQTNEQYF.

This CDR3 reads CASSALQGVKNGYTF. In DNA form, the CDR3 reads TGTGCCAGCTCAGCGCTACAGGGGGTAAAGAATGGCTACACCTTC. This chain joins TRBV18 and TRBJ1-2, with TRBD1 identical over 8 bases. CDR3 length: 15 amino acids. V dropped 5 bases and J dropped 6; count of bases not matched to a gene: 11. The germline gives CDR1 KGHSH, CDR2 LQKENI.